This TCR beta chain was identified in a study of blood T cell repertoires in COVID-19. TCRdb's table, derived via immunoSEQ multiplex PCR, lists solely in-frame clones and lacks some. The sample lists 85,000 to 110,000 clones; approximately 88% were seen once. Germline V lookup: CDR1 GTSNPN, CDR2 SVGIG (reference sequence). Trimming shortened V by 1 base and J by 9 bases, and 16 bases separated the two germline ends. The CDR3 consists of 14 residues. Specimen: peripheral blood. The chain uses TRBV30 and TRBJ1-5; D is undetermined. The source of this sequence is a woman in her sixties with acute or convalescent COVID-19. In DNA form, the CDR3 reads TGTGCCTGGAGTGACGATATGGATACGGGGCCCCAGCATTTT. It specifies CAWSDDMDTGPQHF.